Below, 3 T cell receptor beta chains from the same sample are listed, as sequenced in a study of blood T cell repertoires in COVID-19. Sequenced by immunoSEQ multiplex PCR; TCRdb stores in-frame clones only, minus some. The profile shows about 410,000 clones, roughly 91% of them singletons. Sequencing was done on a sample of PBMCs or T cells enriched from blood (not recorded which). The receptors were gathered from a man between 18 and 29 years old who had recovered from COVID-19.

The chain combines TRBV5-4 with TRBJ2-5; possible D gene TRBD1, 6 bases. The germline V gene has CDR1 SGHNT and CDR2 YYREEE (reference sequence). V lost 9 bases, J lost 5 bases, and 23 bases lay in between. CDR3 length: 15 amino acids. The CDR3 sequence is CATTMTRAGVETQYF. The DNA of the CDR3 is TGTGCCACCACGATGACAAGGGCAGGGGTGGAGACCCAGTACTTC.

The chain combines TRBV18 with TRBJ2-1; TRBD2 matches 7 bases. Trimming removed 0 bases from V and 5 bases from J; junction bases left unmatched: 10. The CDR3 sequence is 17 residues long. Germline V lookup: CDR1 KGHSH, CDR2 LQKENI. The CDR3 is CASSPPVWEGHHNEQFF. The CDR3, as DNA: TGTGCCAGCTCACCACCTGTGTGGGAGGGCCACCACAATGAGCAGTTCTTC.

V usage is TRBV9 and J usage is TRBJ1-4; 7 bases line up with TRBD1. The CDR3 contains 14 residues. The junction had 3 bases not matched to a gene; V was cut back by 0 bases and J by 7 bases. Germline values: CDR1 SGDLS, CDR2 YYNGEE. The CDR3 here is CASSVGQGSEKLFF. CDR3 in DNA: TGTGCCAGCAGCGTAGGACAGGGAAGTGAAAAACTGTTTTTT.